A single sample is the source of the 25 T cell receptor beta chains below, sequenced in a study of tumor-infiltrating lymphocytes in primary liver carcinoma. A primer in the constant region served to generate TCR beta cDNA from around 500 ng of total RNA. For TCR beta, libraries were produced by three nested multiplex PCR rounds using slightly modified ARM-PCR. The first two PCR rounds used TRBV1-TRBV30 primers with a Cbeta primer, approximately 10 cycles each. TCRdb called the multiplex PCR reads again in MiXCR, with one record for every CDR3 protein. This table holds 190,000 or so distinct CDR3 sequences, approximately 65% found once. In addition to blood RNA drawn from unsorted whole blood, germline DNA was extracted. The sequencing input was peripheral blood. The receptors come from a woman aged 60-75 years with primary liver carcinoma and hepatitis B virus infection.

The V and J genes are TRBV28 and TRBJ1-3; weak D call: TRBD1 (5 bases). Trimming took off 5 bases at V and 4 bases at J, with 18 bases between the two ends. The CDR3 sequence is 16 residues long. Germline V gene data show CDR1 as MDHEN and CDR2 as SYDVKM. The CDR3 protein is CASSSGGGLKGNTIYF. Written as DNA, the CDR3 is TGTGCCAGCAGTAGTGGGGGGGGATTAAAAGGAAACACCATATATTTT.

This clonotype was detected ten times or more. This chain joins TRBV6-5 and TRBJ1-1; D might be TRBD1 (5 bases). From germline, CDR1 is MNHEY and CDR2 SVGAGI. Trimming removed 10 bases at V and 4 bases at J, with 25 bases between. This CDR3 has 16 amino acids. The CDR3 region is CATSRPRGAGGTEAFF. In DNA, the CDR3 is TGTGCCACCTCTAGACCGAGGGGCGCGGGGGGCACTGAAGCTTTCTTT.

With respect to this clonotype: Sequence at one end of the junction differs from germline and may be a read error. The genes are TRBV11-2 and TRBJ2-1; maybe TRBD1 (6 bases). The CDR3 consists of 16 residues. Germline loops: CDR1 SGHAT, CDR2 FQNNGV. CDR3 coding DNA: TGTGCCGGCAGCTTAGCCGGCAGGGGAGTCCACAATGAACAGTTCTTC. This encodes CAGSLAGRGVHNEQFF.

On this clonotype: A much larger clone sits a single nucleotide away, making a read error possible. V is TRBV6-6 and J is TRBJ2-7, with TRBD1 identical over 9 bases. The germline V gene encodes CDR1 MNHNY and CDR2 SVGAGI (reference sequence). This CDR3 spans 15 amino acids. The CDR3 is CVSSLGQGTFGEQYF. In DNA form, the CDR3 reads TGTGTCAGCAGTTTAGGACAGGGGACTTTCGGCGAGCAGTACTTC.

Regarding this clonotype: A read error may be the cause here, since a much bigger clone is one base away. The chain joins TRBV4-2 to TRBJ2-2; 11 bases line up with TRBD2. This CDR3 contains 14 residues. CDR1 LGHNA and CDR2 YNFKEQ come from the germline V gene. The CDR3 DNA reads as TGTACCAGCAGCCTTAGCGGGAGGGCCGGGGAGCTGTTTTTT. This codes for CTSSLSGRAGELFF.

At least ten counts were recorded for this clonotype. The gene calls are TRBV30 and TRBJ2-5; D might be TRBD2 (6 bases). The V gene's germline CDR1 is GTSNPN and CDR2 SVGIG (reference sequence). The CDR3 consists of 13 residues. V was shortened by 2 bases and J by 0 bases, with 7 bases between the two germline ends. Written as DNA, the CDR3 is TGTGCCTGGAGTTCTAGCGACCAAGAGACCCAGTACTTC. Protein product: CAWSSSDQETQYF. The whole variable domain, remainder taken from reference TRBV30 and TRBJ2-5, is SQTIHQWPATLVQPVGSPLSLECTVEGTSNPNLYWYRQAAGRGLQLLFYSVGIGQISSEVPQNLSASRPQDRQFILSSKKLLLSDSGFYLCAWSSSDQETQYFGPGTRLLVL.

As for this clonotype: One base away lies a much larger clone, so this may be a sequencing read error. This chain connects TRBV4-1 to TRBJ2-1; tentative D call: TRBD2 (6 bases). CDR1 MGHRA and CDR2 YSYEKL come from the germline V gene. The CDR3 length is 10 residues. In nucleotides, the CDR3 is TGCGTCAGCAGCGCGGGACAGCAGTTCTTC. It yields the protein CVSSAGQQFF.

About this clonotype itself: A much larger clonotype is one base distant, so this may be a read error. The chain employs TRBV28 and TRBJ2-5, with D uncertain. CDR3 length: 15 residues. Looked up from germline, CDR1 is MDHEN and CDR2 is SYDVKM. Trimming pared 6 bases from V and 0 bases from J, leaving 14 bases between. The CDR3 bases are TGTGCCAGCAGCAGAGCTCAAGCCTACCAAGAGACCCAGTACTTC. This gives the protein CASSRAQAYQETQYF.

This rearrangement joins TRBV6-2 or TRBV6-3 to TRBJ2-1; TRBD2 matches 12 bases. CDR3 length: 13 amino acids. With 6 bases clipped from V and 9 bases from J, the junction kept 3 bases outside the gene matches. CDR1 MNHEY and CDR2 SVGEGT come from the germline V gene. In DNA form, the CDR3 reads TGTGCCAGCAGGACTAGCGGGAGAACTGAGCAGTTCTTC. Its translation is CASRTSGRTEQFF.

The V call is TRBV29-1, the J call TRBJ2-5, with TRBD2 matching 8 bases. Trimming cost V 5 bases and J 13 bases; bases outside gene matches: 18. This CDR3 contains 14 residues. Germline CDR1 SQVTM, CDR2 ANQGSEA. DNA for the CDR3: TGCAGCGTTAAACTCAGGACTAGCTCGGGCGACCGGTACTTC. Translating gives CSVKLRTSSGDRYF.

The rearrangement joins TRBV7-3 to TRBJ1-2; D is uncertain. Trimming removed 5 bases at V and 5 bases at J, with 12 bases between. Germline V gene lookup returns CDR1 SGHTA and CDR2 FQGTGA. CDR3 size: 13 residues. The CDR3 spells CASSVQPDYGYTF. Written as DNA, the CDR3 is TGTGCCAGCAGCGTCCAGCCCGATTATGGCTACACCTTC. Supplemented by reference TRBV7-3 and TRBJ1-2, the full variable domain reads GAGVSQTPSNKVTEKGKYVELRCDPISGHTALYWYRQSLGQGPEFLIYFQGTGAADDSGLPNDRFFAVRPEGSVSTLKIQRTERGDSAVYLCASSVQPDYGYTFGSGTRLTVV.

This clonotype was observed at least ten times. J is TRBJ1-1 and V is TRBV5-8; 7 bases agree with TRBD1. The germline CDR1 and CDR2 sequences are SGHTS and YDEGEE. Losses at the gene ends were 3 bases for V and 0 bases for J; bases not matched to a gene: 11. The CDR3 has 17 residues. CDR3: CASSSGQAPGMNTEAFF. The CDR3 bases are TGTGCCAGCAGCTCTGGACAGGCCCCTGGGATGAACACTGAAGCTTTCTTT.

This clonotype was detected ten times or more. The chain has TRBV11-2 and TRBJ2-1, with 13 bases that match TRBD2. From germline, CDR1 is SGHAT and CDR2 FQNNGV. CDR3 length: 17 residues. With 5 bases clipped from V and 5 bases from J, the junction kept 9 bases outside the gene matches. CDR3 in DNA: TGTGCCAGCAGCCCCTTACTAGCGGGAGGGGCAAACAATGAGCAGTTCTTC. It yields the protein CASSPLLAGGANNEQFF. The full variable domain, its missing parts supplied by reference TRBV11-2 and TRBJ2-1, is EAGVAQSPRYKIIEKRQSVAFWCNPISGHATLYWYQQILGQGPKLLIQFQNNGVVDDSQLPKDRFSAERLKGVDSTLKIQPAKLEDSAVYLCASSPLLAGGANNEQFFGPGTRLTVL.

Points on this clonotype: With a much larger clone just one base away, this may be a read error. The CDR3 sequence is CASSGTGTPIYNEQFF. CDR3 nucleotide sequence: TGTGCCAGCAGCGGGACCGGGACACCCATATACAATGAGCAGTTCTTC. V usage is TRBV5-4 and J usage is TRBJ2-1; a possible D gene is TRBD1 (6 bases). Germline loops: CDR1 SGHNT, CDR2 YYREEE (reference sequence). This CDR3 comprises 16 residues. V was pared by 4 bases and J by 4 bases, with 18 bases between. Complete variable domain (other parts from reference TRBV5-4 and TRBJ2-1): ETGVTQSPTHLIKTRGQQVTLRCSSQSGHNTVSWYQQALGQGPQFIFQYYREEENGRGNFPPRFSGLQFPNYSSELNVNALELDDSALYLCASSGTGTPIYNEQFFGPGTRLTVL.

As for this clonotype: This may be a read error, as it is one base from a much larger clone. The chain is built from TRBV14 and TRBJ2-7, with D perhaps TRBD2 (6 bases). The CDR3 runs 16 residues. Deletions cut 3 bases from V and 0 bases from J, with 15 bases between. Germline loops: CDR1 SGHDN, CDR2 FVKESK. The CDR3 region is CASSQVPAGSSYEQYF. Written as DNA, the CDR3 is TGTGCCAGCAGCCAGGTTCCAGCGGGTAGCTCCTACGAGCAGTACTTC.

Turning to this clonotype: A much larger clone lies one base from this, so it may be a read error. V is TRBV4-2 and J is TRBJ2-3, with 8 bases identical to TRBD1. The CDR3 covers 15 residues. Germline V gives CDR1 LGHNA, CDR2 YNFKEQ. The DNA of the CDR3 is TGTGCCAACAGCCCCGGACAGGGCAACACAGATACGCAGTATTTT. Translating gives CANSPGQGNTDTQYF.

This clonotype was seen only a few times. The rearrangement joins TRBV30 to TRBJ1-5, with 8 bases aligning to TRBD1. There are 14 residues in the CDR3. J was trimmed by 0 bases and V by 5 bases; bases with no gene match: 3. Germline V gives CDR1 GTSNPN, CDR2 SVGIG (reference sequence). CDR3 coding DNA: TGTGCCTGGGGACAGGGTAATAGCAATCAGCCCCAGCATTTT. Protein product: CAWGQGNSNQPQHF. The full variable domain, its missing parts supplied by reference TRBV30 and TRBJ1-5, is SQTIHQWPATLVQPVGSPLSLECTVEGTSNPNLYWYRQAAGRGLQLLFYSVGIGQISSEVPQNLSASRPQDRQFILSSKKLLLSDSGFYLCAWGQGNSNQPQHFGDGTRLSIL.

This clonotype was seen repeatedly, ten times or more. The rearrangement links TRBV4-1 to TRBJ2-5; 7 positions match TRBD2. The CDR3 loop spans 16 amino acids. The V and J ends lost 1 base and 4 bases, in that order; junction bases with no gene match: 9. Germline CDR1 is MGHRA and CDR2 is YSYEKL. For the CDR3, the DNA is TGCGCCAGCAGCCAAGCAGTGGCGGGAGTAGGAGAGACCCAGTACTTC. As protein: CASSQAVAGVGETQYF.

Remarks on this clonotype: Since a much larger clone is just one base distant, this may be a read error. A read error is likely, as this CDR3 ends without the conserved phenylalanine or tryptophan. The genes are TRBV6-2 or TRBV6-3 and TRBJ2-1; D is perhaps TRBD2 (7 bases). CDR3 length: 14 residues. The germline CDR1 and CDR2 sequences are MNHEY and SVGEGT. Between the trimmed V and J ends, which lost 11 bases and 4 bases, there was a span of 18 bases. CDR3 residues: CAARGLAAYNEQFI. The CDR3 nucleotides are TGTGCCGCCCGGGGGCTAGCGGCTTACAATGAGCAGTTCATC.

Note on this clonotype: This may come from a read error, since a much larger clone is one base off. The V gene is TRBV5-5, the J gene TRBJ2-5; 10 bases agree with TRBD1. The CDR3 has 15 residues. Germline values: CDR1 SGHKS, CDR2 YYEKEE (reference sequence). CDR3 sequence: CATSSPGQGTETQYF. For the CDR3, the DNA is TGTGCCACCAGCTCTCCGGGACAGGGGACGGAGACCCAGTACTTC.

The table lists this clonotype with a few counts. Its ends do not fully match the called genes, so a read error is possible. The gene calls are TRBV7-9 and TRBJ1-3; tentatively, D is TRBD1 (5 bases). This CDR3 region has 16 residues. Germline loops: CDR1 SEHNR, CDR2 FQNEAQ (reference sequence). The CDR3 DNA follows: TGTGCCGGCAGCTTGGAATCCGGGACTCCCCGGAGCACCATATATTTT. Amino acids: CAGSLESGTPRSTIYF. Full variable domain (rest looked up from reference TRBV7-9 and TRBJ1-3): DTGVSQNPRHKITKRGQNVTFRCDPISEHNRLYWYRQTLGQGPEFLTYFQNEAQLEKSRLLSDRFSAERPKGSFSTLEIQRTEQGDSAMYLCAGSLESGTPRSTIYFGEGSWLTVV.

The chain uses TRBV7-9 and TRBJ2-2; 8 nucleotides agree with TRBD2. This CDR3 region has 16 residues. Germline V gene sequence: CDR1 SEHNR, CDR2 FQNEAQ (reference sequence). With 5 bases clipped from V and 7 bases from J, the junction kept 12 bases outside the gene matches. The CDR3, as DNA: TGTGCCAGCAGCCCTCCGGGACTAGGATTCATCGGGGAGCTGTTTTTT. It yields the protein CASSPPGLGFIGELFF.

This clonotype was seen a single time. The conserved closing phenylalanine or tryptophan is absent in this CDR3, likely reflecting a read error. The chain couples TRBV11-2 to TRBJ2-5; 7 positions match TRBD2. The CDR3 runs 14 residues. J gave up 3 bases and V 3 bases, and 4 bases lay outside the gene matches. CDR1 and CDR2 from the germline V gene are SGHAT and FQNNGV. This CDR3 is CASSFNGRKETQYY. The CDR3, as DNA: TGTGCCAGCAGCTTCAACGGGAGGAAAGAGACCCAGTACTAC.

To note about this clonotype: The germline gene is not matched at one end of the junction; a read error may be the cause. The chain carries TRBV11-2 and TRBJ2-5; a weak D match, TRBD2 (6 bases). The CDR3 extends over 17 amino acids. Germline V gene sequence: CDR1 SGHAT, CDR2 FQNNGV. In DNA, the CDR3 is TGTGCCGGCAGCTTATCCCCGGAATTAGCGGCACAAGAGACCCAGTACTTC. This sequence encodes CAGSLSPELAAQETQYF.

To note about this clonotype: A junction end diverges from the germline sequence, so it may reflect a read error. The CDR3 protein is CASSFGLAGGPVF. CDR3 DNA: TGTGCCAGCAGCTTTGGACTAGCGGGAGGGCCGGTCTTC. V is TRBV5-5 and J is TRBJ2-1, with 15 bases aligning to TRBD2. The germline CDR1 and CDR2 sequences are SGHKS and YYEKEE (reference sequence). This CDR3 region has 13 residues.